The 25 T cell receptor beta chains presented below share a single source sample, sequenced in a study of shared clonotypes between healthy human individuals. The assay was immunoSEQ multiplex PCR, and TCRdb's table has in-frame clones only and misses some. The repertoire includes around 300,000 clones, 87% of them detected once, and under 20% sits in the top ten. Input material: memory CD8+ T cells sorted from blood. The sample's subset: CD45RO+ cells pooled with CCR7-negative TemRA cells. The receptors were gathered from a young man in good health.

The chain joins TRBV13 to TRBJ2-3; D ambiguous. The CDR3 sequence is 17 residues long. The V end was cut by 0 bases, the J end by 3 bases, with 16 bases between. CDR1 and CDR2 (germline): PRHDT, FYEKMQ (reference sequence). The CDR3: CASSLGRWGTTTDTQYF. The CDR3 DNA is TGTGCCAGCAGCTTAGGCCGGTGGGGAACAACTACAGATACGCAGTATTTT.

The V gene is TRBV28, the J gene TRBJ1-3; D is undetermined. The CDR3 runs 15 residues. CDR1 is MDHEN and CDR2 is SYDVKM in the germline V gene. The V gene lost 4 bases and the J gene lost 4 bases, with 14 bases spanning the gap. The CDR3 nucleotides are TGTGCCAGCAGTTCCCCCGACGGAACGGGAAACACCATATATTTT. This sequence encodes CASSSPDGTGNTIYF.

The chain carries TRBV14 and TRBJ2-7, with D possibly being TRBD1 or TRBD2 (6 bases each). This CDR3 is built from 16 residues. Germline loops: CDR1 SGHDN, CDR2 FVKESK. V lost 2 bases and J lost 3, with 17 bases in between. CDR3 sequence: CASSQSGAGSFYEQYF. CDR3 nucleotide sequence: TGTGCCAGCAGCCAATCGGGGGCTGGGTCCTTCTACGAGCAGTACTTC.

J is TRBJ1-2 and V is TRBV27; tentatively, D is TRBD1 (5 bases). The length of the CDR3 is 11 residues. V dropped 7 bases and J dropped 5 bases, with 8 bases sitting between them. CDR1 is MNHEY, CDR2 SMNVEV, per germline (reference sequence). CDR3 sequence (DNA): TGTGCCAGCACCGGGGGATATGGCTACACCTTC. As protein: CASTGGYGYTF.

The table lists this clone with a few counts. The chain couples TRBV19 to TRBJ1-5; no clear D gene. Germline-derived CDR1 and CDR2 are LNHDA and SQIVND (reference sequence). Trimming removed 1 base at V and 7 bases at J, with 17 bases between. CDR3 length equals 16 residues. In DNA form, the CDR3 reads TGTGCCAGTAGTATAGTTGGAGTAATGGAAGGGCAGCCCCAGCATTTT. It translates to CASSIVGVMEGQPQHF.

J is TRBJ2-7 and V is TRBV5-1; the D gene is possibly TRBD2 (5 bases). CDR3 size: 13 residues. Deletions cut 2 bases from V and 7 bases from J, with 13 bases between. Germline CDR1 and CDR2: SGHRS and YFSETQ. Here the CDR3 reads CASSFRLGGEQYF. The CDR3 nucleotides read TGCGCCAGCAGCTTCCGGTTAGGAGGTGAGCAGTACTTC.

The gene calls are TRBV6-6 and TRBJ2-7; 11 bases map to TRBD2. J gave up 3 bases and V 6 bases, and 10 bases lay outside the gene matches. CDR1 is MNHNY, CDR2 SVGAGI, per germline (reference sequence). The CDR3 loop spans 16 amino acids. CDR3 coding DNA: TGTGCCAGCAGCTTCGGACTAGCGGGCAATCTCTACGAGCAGTACTTC. Translated: CASSFGLAGNLYEQYF.

The chain is built from TRBV6-6 and TRBJ1-1, with 7 bases identical to TRBD1. CDR1 is MNHNY and CDR2 is SVGAGI in the germline V gene (reference sequence). This CDR3 is 14 amino acids long. Trimming removed 6 bases from V and 2 bases from J; junction bases left unmatched: 6. The CDR3 bases are TGTGCCAGCAGCCCGGACAGGATTAACACTGAAGCTTTCTTT. Its protein product is CASSPDRINTEAFF.

This chain connects TRBV5-6 to TRBJ2-6; TRBD1 might be the D (6 bases). V was shortened by 3 bases and J by 2 bases, with 9 bases between the two germline ends. Germline V CDR1 and CDR2: SGHDT, YYEEEE. The CDR3 totals 15 residues. CDR3 sequence (DNA): TGTGCCAGCAGCTCCCCAGGGGCTGGGGCCAACGTCCTGACTTTC. This sequence encodes CASSSPGAGANVLTF.

V usage is TRBV30 and J usage is TRBJ2-3, with D perhaps matching TRBD2 (6 bases). Looked up from germline, CDR1 is GTSNPN and CDR2 is SVGIG (reference sequence). The CDR3 is made up of 19 amino acids. The DNA of the CDR3 is TGTGCTTTGGATTGGGCTAGCGTAAATCCCTTGAGGGGCACAGATACGCAGTATTTT. Protein product: CALDWASVNPLRGTDTQYF.

This chain joins TRBV6-5 and TRBJ2-7; possible D gene TRBD2, 6 bases. Trimming took off 0 bases at V and 5 bases at J, with 11 bases between the two ends. CDR1 MNHEY and CDR2 SVGAGI come from the germline V gene. The CDR3 sequence is 14 residues long. CDR3 loop: CASSYSGSTHEQYF. CDR3 nucleotide sequence: TGTGCCAGCAGTTACTCCGGGAGCACCCACGAGCAGTACTTC.

This chain links TRBV5-1 with TRBJ2-1, with 9 bases that match TRBD2. The length of the CDR3 is 17 residues. V gave up 2 bases and J gave up 7 bases; unmatched junction bases: 13. Germline V gives CDR1 SGHRS, CDR2 YFSETQ. The CDR3 nucleotides are TGCGCCAGCAGCTTTCCGGATGAGCGGGGGGATCCGAATGAGCAGTTCTTC. Amino acid sequence: CASSFPDERGDPNEQFF.

The chain carries TRBV18 and TRBJ1-5, with 12 bases fitting TRBD1. The germline CDR1 and CDR2 sequences are KGHSH and LQKENI. The CDR3 runs 17 residues. V lost 4 bases to trimming and J lost 6 bases; unmatched junction nucleotides: 10. This CDR3 is CASSRPIGTGGSQPQHF. The CDR3 DNA reads as TGTGCCAGCTCACGCCCTATCGGGACAGGGGGCTCTCAGCCCCAGCATTTT. The entire variable domain, with the rest obtained from reference TRBV18 and TRBJ1-5, is as follows: NAGVMQNPRHLVRRRGQEARLRCSPMKGHSHVYWYRQLPEEGLKFMVYLQKENIIDESGMPKERFSAEFPKEGPSILRIQQVVRGDSAAYFCASSRPIGTGGSQPQHFGDGTRLSIL.

The chain employs TRBV4-1 and TRBJ2-7, with TRBD1 identical over 7 bases. Germline V gene sequence: CDR1 MGHRA, CDR2 YSYEKL. This CDR3 has 15 amino acids. The ends lost 3 bases at V and 0 bases at J; junction bases unmatched: 5. Here the CDR3 reads CASSQTTGSSYEQYF. The CDR3 DNA reads TGCGCCAGCAGCCAGACGACAGGGAGCTCCTACGAGCAGTACTTC.

The V gene is TRBV6-4, the J gene TRBJ1-5, with 7 bases that match TRBD1. Germline-derived CDR1 and CDR2 are MRHNA and SNTAGT. V shed 5 bases and J 11 bases; nucleotides not matched to a gene: 18. This CDR3 comprises 16 residues. Here the CDR3 reads CASSYFWTGPLPTQHF. CDR3 DNA: TGTGCCAGCAGTTACTTCTGGACAGGTCCACTTCCTACCCAGCATTTT.

The chain uses TRBV2 and TRBJ2-1; 13 positions agree with TRBD2. The CDR3 extends over 13 amino acids. The ends lost 11 bases at V and 12 bases at J; junction bases unmatched: 10. Germline lookup yields CDR1 SNHLY and CDR2 FYNNEI. Here the CDR3 reads CAGWTSGREGQFF. DNA for the CDR3: TGTGCCGGTTGGACTAGCGGGAGAGAGGGGCAGTTCTTC.

V gene TRBV5-1 combines with J gene TRBJ1-2; no reliable D call. Germline V lookup: CDR1 SGHRS, CDR2 YFSETQ. The germline V and J ends were trimmed by 2 bases and 6 bases, with 11 bases remaining between them. This CDR3 comprises 13 residues. CDR3 amino acids: CASSFAGFDGYTF. CDR3 in DNA: TGCGCCAGCAGCTTCGCCGGGTTCGATGGCTACACCTTC.

The chain is built from TRBV27 and TRBJ2-2; 9 nucleotides agree with TRBD1. The CDR3 has 16 residues. Unmatched junction bases numbered 3, after V lost 1 base and J lost 3 bases. Looked up from germline, CDR1 is MNHEY and CDR2 is SMNVEV (reference sequence). CDR3 DNA sequence: TGTGCCAGCAGTTTATACGGGACAGGGTACACCGGGGAGCTGTTTTTT. Translating it yields CASSLYGTGYTGELFF.

This clone was observed a handful of times. V usage is TRBV30 and J usage is TRBJ2-1, with 8 bases that match TRBD2. CDR1 and CDR2 from the germline V gene are GTSNPN and SVGIG (reference sequence). The CDR3 is 14 amino acids. V shed 4 bases, J shed 8 bases, and the junction held 10 bases outside the gene matches. The CDR3 coding sequence is TGTGCCTGGAACCAACAGCGGGAGATGGATGAGCAGTTCTTC. As protein: CAWNQQREMDEQFF.

CDR3 amino acids: CASSLKLAGDYNEQFF. CDR3 DNA sequence: TGTGCCAGCAGCCTTAAACTAGCGGGGGATTACAATGAGCAGTTCTTC. The rearrangement joins TRBV4-2 to TRBJ2-1, with TRBD2 matching 11 bases. V trimming: 4 bases; J trimming: 4 bases; junction bases outside the gene matches: 6. CDR1 and CDR2 (germline): LGHNA, YNFKEQ. The CDR3 totals 16 residues.

V is TRBV5-6 and J is TRBJ2-7; weak D call: TRBD2 (6 bases). The CDR3 spans 15 residues. CDR1 is SGHDT, CDR2 YYEEEE, per germline. Trimming took off 4 bases at V and 4 bases at J, with 18 bases between the two ends. The CDR3 DNA is TGTGCCAGCAGCACGAACCCGGGACTTTTATACGAGCAGTACTTC. Translating it yields CASSTNPGLLYEQYF.

The table lists this clone with a count of one. V and J are TRBV5-6 and TRBJ1-5, with D uncertain. Per the germline V gene, CDR1 is SGHDT and CDR2 is YYEEEE. This CDR3 contains 12 residues. Trimming removed 0 bases from V and 6 bases from J, with 4 bases in between. The CDR3 loop is CASSLDGQPQHF. Here the CDR3 DNA reads TGTGCCAGCAGCTTGGACGGTCAGCCCCAGCATTTT.

The genes are TRBV5-1 and TRBJ2-2; D gene uncertain. This CDR3 region has 13 residues. V lost 9 bases, J lost 3 bases, and 12 bases lay in between. CDR1 and CDR2 (germline): SGHRS, YFSETQ. DNA for the CDR3: TGCGCCACCTCAAGAGGAGACACCGGGGAGCTGTTTTTT. Protein: CATSRGDTGELFF.

The genes are TRBV9 and TRBJ1-2, with 7 bases aligning to TRBD1. Germline CDR1 SGDLS, CDR2 YYNGEE. The CDR3 covers 15 residues. Trimming cost V 4 bases and J 6 bases; bases outside gene matches: 12. The CDR3 region is CASSLSPTGTDGYTF. CDR3 in DNA: TGTGCCAGCAGCCTCTCTCCGACAGGGACGGATGGCTACACCTTC. The full variable domain, rest sourced from reference TRBV9 and TRBJ1-2, is DSGVTQTPKHLITATGQRVTLRCSPRSGDLSVYWYQQSLDQGLQFLIQYYNGEERAKGNILERFSAQQFPDLHSELNLSSLELGDSALYFCASSLSPTGTDGYTFGSGTRLTVV.

The chain recombines TRBV29-1 with TRBJ1-2; 9 bases agree with TRBD1. Trimming at V came to 1 base and at J to 10 bases, leaving 4 bases not matched to a gene. The CDR3 has 12 amino acids. In germline, CDR1 is SQVTM, CDR2 ANQGSEA. The CDR3 DNA reads as TGCAGCGTTGAAGTACAGGGGGCCTACTACACCTTC. Protein product: CSVEVQGAYYTF.